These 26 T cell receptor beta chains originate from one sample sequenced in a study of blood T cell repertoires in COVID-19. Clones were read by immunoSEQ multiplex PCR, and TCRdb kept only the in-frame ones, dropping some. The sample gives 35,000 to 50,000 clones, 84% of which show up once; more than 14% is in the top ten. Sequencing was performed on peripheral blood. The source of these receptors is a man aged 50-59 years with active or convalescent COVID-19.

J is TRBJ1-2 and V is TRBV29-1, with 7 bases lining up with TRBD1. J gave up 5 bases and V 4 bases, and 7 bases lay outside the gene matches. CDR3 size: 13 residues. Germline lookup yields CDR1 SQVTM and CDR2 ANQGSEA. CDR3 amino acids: CSVAGGLSYGYTF. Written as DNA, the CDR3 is TGCAGCGTTGCAGGGGGGCTATCATATGGCTACACCTTC. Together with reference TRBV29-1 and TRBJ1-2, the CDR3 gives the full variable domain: SAVISQKPSRDICQRGTSLTIQCQVDSQVTMMFWYRQQPGQSLTLIATANQGSEATYESGFVIDKFPISRPNLTFSTLTVSNMSPEDSSIYLCSVAGGLSYGYTFGSGTRLTVV.

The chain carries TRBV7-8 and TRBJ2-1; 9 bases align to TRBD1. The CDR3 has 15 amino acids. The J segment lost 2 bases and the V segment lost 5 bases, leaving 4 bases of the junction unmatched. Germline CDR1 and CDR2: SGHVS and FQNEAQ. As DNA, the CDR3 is TGTGCCAGCAGCCACGGGACAGGGCCCTACAATGAGCAGTTCTTC. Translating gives CASSHGTGPYNEQFF.

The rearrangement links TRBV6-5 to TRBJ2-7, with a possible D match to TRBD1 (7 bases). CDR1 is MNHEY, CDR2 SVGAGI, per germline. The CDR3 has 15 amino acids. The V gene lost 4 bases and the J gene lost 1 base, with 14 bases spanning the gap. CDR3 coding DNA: TGTGCCAGCAGTTCAGGGGGAGGAAGGTCCTACGAGCAGTACTTC. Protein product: CASSSGGGRSYEQYF.

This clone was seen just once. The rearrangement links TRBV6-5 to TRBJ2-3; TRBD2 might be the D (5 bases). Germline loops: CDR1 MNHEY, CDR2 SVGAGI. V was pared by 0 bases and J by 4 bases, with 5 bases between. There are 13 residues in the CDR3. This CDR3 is CASSYSEADTQYF. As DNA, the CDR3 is TGTGCCAGCAGTTACTCGGAGGCAGATACGCAGTATTTT.

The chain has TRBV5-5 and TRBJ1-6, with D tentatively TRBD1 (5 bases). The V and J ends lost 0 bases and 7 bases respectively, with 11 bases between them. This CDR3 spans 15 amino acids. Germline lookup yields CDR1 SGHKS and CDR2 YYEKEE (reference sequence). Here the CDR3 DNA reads TGTGCCAGCAGCTTGGTGTCGGGGGAAAATTCACCCCTCCACTTT. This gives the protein CASSLVSGENSPLHF.

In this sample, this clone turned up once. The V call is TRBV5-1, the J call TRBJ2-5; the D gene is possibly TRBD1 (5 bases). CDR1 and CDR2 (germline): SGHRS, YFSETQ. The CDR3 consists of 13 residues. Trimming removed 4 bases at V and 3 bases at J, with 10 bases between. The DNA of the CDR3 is TGCGCCAGCAGCCACGACAGCGAAGAGACCCAGTACTTC. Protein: CASSHDSEETQYF.

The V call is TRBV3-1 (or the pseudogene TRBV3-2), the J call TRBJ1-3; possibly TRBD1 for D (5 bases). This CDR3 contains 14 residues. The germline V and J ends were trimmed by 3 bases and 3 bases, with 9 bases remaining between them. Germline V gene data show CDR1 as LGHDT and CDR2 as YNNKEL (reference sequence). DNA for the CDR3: TGTGCCAGCAGCCAGCAGGGATTTGGAAACACCATATATTTT. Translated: CASSQQGFGNTIYF.

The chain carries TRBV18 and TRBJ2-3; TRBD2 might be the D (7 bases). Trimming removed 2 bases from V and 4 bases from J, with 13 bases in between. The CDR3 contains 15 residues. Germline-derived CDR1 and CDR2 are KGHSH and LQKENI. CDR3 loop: CASSPGLGGADTQYF. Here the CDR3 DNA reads TGTGCCAGCTCACCAGGACTAGGGGGGGCAGATACGCAGTATTTT.

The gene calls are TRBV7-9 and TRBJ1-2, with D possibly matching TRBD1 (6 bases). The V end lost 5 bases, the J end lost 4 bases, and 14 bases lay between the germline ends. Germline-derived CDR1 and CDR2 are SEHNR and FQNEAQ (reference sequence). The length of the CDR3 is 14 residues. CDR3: CASSQIQGSYGYTF. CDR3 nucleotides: TGTGCCAGCAGCCAAATACAGGGCAGCTATGGCTACACCTTC.

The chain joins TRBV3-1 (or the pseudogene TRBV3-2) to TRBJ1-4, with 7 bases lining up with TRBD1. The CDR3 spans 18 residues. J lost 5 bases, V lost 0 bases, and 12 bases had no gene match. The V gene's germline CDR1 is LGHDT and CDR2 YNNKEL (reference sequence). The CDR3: CASSQEVKLGTENEKLFF. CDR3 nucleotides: TGTGCCAGCAGCCAAGAGGTGAAGTTAGGGACAGAAAATGAAAAACTGTTTTTT.

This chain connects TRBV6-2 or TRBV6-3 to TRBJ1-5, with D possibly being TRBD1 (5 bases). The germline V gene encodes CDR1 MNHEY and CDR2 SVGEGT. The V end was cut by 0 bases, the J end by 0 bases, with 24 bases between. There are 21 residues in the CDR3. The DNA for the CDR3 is TGTGCCAGCAGTTACTCGAAACTCATGGCAGGGAGGCTTTCTAGCAATCAGCCCCAGCATTTT. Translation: CASSYSKLMAGRLSSNQPQHF.

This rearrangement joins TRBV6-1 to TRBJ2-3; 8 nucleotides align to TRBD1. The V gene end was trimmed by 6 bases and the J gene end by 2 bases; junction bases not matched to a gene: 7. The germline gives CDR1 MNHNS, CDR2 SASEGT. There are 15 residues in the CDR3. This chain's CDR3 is CASSGQGINTDTQYF. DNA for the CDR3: TGTGCCAGCAGCGGACAGGGAATTAACACAGATACGCAGTATTTT.

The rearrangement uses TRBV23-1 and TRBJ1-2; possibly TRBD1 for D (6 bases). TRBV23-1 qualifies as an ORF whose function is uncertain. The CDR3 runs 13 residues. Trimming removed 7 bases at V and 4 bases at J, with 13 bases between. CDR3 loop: CASTARQVYGYTF. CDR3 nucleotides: TGCGCCAGCACCGCCCGACAGGTCTATGGCTACACCTTC.

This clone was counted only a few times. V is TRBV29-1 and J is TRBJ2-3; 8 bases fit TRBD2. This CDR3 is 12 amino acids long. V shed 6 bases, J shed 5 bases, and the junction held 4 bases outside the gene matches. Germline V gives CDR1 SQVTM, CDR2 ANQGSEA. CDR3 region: CSVSSGRDTQYF. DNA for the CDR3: TGCAGCGTGTCTAGCGGGCGAGATACGCAGTATTTT.

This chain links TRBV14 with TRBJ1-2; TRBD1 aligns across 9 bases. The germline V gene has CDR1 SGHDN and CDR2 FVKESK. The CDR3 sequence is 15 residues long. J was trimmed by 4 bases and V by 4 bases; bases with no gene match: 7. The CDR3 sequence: CASSPWDRVPYGYTF. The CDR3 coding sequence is TGTGCCAGCAGCCCGTGGGACAGGGTCCCCTATGGCTACACCTTC.

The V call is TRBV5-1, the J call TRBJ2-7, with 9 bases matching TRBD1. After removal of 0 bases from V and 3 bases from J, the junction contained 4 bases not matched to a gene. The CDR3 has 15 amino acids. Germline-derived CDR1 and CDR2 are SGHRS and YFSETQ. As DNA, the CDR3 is TGCGCCAGCAGCTTGGAAGGGACAGGGATCTACGAGCAGTACTTC. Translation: CASSLEGTGIYEQYF. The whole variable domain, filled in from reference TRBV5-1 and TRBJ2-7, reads KAGVTQTPRYLIKTRGQQVTLSCSPISGHRSVSWYQQTPGQGLQFLFEYFSETQRNKGNFPGRFSGRQFSNSRSEMNVSTLELGDSALYLCASSLEGTGIYEQYFGPGTRLTVT.

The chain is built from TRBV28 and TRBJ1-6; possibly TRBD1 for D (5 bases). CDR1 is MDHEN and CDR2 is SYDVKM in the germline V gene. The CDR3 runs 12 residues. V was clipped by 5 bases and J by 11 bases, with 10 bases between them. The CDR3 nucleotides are TGTGCCAGCAGTCGATCAGGGACACCCCTCCACTTT. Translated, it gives CASSRSGTPLHF. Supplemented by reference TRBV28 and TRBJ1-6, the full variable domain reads DVKVTQSSRYLVKRTGEKVFLECVQDMDHENMFWYRQDPGLGLRLIYFSYDVKMKEKGDIPEGYSVSREKKERFSLILESASTNQTSMYLCASSRSGTPLHFGNGTRLTVT.

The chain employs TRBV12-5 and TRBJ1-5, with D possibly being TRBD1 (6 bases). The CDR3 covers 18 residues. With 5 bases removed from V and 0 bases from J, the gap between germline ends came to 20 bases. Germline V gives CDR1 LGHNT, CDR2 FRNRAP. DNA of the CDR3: TGTGCTAGTGGTGCCCGGGACACAAATTATACTAGCAATCAGCCCCAGCATTTT. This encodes CASGARDTNYTSNQPQHF.

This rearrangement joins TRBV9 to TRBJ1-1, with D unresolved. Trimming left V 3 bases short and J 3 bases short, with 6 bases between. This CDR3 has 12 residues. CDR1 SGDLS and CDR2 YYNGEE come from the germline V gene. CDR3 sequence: CASSAGYTEAFF. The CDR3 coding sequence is TGTGCCAGCAGCGCGGGGTACACTGAAGCTTTCTTT.

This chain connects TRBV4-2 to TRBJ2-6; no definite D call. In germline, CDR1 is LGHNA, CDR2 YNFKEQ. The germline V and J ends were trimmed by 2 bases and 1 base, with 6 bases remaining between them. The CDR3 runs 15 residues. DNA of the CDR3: TGTGCCAGCAGCCAAAGAGAGTCTGGGGCCAACGTCCTGACTTTC. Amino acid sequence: CASSQRESGANVLTF.

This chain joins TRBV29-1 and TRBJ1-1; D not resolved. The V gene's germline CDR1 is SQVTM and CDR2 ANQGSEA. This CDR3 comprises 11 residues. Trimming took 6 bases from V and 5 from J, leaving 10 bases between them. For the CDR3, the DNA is TGCAGCGTCGGACTGGGGACTGAAGCTTTCTTT. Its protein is CSVGLGTEAFF.

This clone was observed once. The DNA for the CDR3 is TGTGCCAGCAGCGTAGGCGCTAGCGGGGGGTACGAGCAGTACTTC. This translates into CASSVGASGGYEQYF. The rearrangement joins TRBV9 to TRBJ2-7; the match to TRBD2 covers 11 bases. The V gene end was trimmed by 0 bases and the J gene end by 4 bases; junction bases not matched to a gene: 3. CDR3 length: 15 amino acids. Germline V gives CDR1 SGDLS, CDR2 YYNGEE. The variable domain in full, with the rest retrieved from reference TRBV9 and TRBJ2-7, is DSGVTQTPKHLITATGQRVTLRCSPRSGDLSVYWYQQSLDQGLQFLIQYYNGEERAKGNILERFSAQQFPDLHSELNLSSLELGDSALYFCASSVGASGGYEQYFGPGTRLTVT.

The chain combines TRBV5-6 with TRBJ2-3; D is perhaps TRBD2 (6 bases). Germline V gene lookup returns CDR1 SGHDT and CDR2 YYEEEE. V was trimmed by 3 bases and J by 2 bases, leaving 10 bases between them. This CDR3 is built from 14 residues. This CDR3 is CASSSGLNTDTQYF. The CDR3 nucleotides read TGTGCCAGCAGCTCCGGACTAAACACAGATACGCAGTATTTT.

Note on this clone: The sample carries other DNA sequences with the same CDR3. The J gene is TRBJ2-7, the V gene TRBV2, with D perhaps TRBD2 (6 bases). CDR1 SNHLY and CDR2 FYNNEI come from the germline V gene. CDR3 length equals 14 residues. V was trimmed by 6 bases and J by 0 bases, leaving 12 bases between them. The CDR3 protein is CASRKDGSSYEQYF. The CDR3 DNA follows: TGTGCCAGCAGAAAGGACGGGAGCTCCTACGAGCAGTACTTC.

The CDR3: CASSIQGRGGYTF. The CDR3 DNA reads as TGTGCCAGTAGTATCCAAGGTCGGGGGGGCTACACCTTC. This chain connects TRBV19 to TRBJ1-2, with D maybe TRBD1 (5 bases). Deletions cut 3 bases from V and 8 bases from J, with 13 bases between. CDR1 is LNHDA, CDR2 SQIVND, per germline (reference sequence). The CDR3 is 13 amino acids.

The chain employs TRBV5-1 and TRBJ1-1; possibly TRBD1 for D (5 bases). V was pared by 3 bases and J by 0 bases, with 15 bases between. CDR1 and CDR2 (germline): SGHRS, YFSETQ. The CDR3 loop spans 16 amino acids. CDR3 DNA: TGCGCCAGCAGCTCTACCCAGGGAGGGTTGAACACTGAAGCTTTCTTT. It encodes CASSSTQGGLNTEAFF.